A single sample gave rise to the 27 T cell receptor beta chains below, sequenced in a study of blood T cell repertoires in COVID-19. The method was immunoSEQ multiplex PCR; TCRdb's version includes in-frame clones alone and lacks a portion of them. The sample contains 210,000 or so clones, 81% of which appear only once. Sample: PBMCs or T cells enriched from blood (not recorded which). These receptors were taken from a woman between 45 and 60 years old with acute COVID-19.

This clone was seen just once. This rearrangement joins TRBV2 to TRBJ1-4, with D maybe TRBD1 (5 bases). The CDR3 runs 16 residues. Germline V gene data show CDR1 as SNHLY and CDR2 as FYNNEI. V lost 5 bases to trimming and J lost 8 bases, with 21 bases between them. The CDR3 DNA reads TGTGCCAGCAGTCTTGGCAGGGTCCTCTTAGGGGAAAAACTGTTTTTT. It specifies CASSLGRVLLGEKLFF.

This chain connects TRBV28 to TRBJ2-7; 9 nucleotides align to TRBD1. Germline CDR1 MDHEN, CDR2 SYDVKM. J gave up 3 bases and V 5 bases, and 14 bases lay outside the gene matches. The CDR3 contains 17 residues. DNA of the CDR3: TGTGCCAGCAGTCCCCCTGCCACGGGACAGGGAAACTACGAGCAGTACTTC. Amino acid sequence: CASSPPATGQGNYEQYF.

This clone was found a few times. The rearrangement uses TRBV6-4 and TRBJ2-1, with 13 bases that match TRBD2. Unmatched junction bases numbered 9, after V lost 5 bases and J lost 8 bases. The CDR3 has 16 residues. CDR1 is MRHNA, CDR2 SNTAGT, per germline. CDR3 amino acids: CASSRNGLAGADEQFF. The CDR3 DNA reads TGTGCCAGCAGTCGCAACGGACTAGCGGGAGCGGATGAGCAGTTCTTC.

This clone was seen only a few times. V usage is TRBV18 and J usage is TRBJ2-7; 9 bases agree with TRBD1. This CDR3 is 15 amino acids long. V shed 5 bases, J shed 6 bases, and the junction held 11 bases outside the gene matches. The germline gives CDR1 KGHSH, CDR2 LQKENI. This chain's CDR3 is CASSIAGTGSSEQYF. The CDR3 DNA reads TGTGCCAGCTCAATCGCCGGGACAGGGTCGAGCGAGCAGTACTTC. Full variable domain (rest looked up from reference TRBV18 and TRBJ2-7): NAGVMQNPRHLVRRRGQEARLRCSPMKGHSHVYWYRQLPEEGLKFMVYLQKENIIDESGMPKERFSAEFPKEGPSILRIQQVVRGDSAAYFCASSIAGTGSSEQYFGPGTRLTVT.

CDR3 sequence: CASSLVSGRRETQYF. The CDR3 nucleotides read TGTGCCAGCAGCTTGGTTAGCGGGAGGAGGGAGACCCAGTACTTC. The chain recombines TRBV5-4 with TRBJ2-5; 10 bases fit TRBD2. Germline assignment: CDR1 SGHNT and CDR2 YYREEE (reference sequence). The CDR3 is made up of 15 amino acids. The ends lost 0 bases at V and 5 bases at J; junction bases unmatched: 4.

The chain links TRBV18 to TRBJ2-7, with TRBD1 identical over 9 bases. The J segment lost 3 bases and the V segment lost 2 bases, leaving 2 bases of the junction unmatched. Germline V gene data show CDR1 as KGHSH and CDR2 as LQKENI. The CDR3 is made up of 14 amino acids. This CDR3 reads CASSPSTGGYEQYF. The CDR3 region has the DNA TGTGCCAGCTCACCATCGACAGGGGGCTACGAGCAGTACTTC.

The chain has TRBV7-9 and TRBJ2-5; D might be TRBD2 (5 bases). V lost 2 bases, J lost 5 bases, and 15 bases lay in between. This CDR3 is built from 15 residues. Germline V gives CDR1 SEHNR, CDR2 FQNEAQ (reference sequence). The CDR3 region has the DNA TGTGCCAGCAGCTTAAGGACTCTTCAAATCGAGACCCAGTACTTC. This sequence encodes CASSLRTLQIETQYF.

Only a few counts were recorded for this clone. In DNA form, the CDR3 reads TGTGCCAGCACTCCCTTCTCCTATAATTCACCCCTCCACTTT. Its translation is CASTPFSYNSPLHF. This sequence joins TRBV28 and TRBJ1-6; D is unresolved. The ends were cut back, 7 bases at V and 0 bases at J, with 7 bases in the middle. In germline, CDR1 is MDHEN, CDR2 SYDVKM. The CDR3 consists of 14 residues.

The chain combines TRBV5-1 with TRBJ2-1; TRBD2 agrees at 7 bases. CDR1 and CDR2 (germline): SGHRS, YFSETQ. The CDR3 runs to 16 residues. The ends lost 0 bases at V and 8 bases at J; junction bases unmatched: 11. CDR3 DNA sequence: TGCGCCAGCAGCTTGGCCGGCGGGAGCCTAGGGGATGAGCAGTTCTTC. Translation: CASSLAGGSLGDEQFF. Using reference TRBV5-1 and TRBJ2-1 for the parts outside the CDR3, the full variable domain is KAGVTQTPRYLIKTRGQQVTLSCSPISGHRSVSWYQQTPGQGLQFLFEYFSETQRNKGNFPGRFSGRQFSNSRSEMNVSTLELGDSALYLCASSLAGGSLGDEQFFGPGTRLTVL.

This chain joins TRBV12-5 and TRBJ1-2; D gene ambiguous. V gave up 7 bases and J gave up 3 bases, with 9 bases separating them. The V gene's germline CDR1 is LGHNT and CDR2 FRNRAP. The CDR3 consists of 12 residues. The CDR3 sequence is CASALGDYGYTF. In DNA, the CDR3 is TGTGCTAGTGCCCTGGGAGACTATGGCTACACCTTC.

The chain combines TRBV7-2 with TRBJ2-1, with 8 bases aligning to TRBD2. The length of the CDR3 is 14 residues. Germline CDR1 SGHTA, CDR2 FQGNSA. V lost 0 bases and J lost 6; bases outside the gene matches: 1. The CDR3 nucleotides read TGTGCCAGCAGCTTAGCAGGGACTAGCAATGAGCAGTTCTTC. Amino acid sequence: CASSLAGTSNEQFF.

This clone was seen more than once but under ten times. This rearrangement joins TRBV11-2 to TRBJ1-1, with D unclear. CDR1 and CDR2 from the germline V gene are SGHAT and FQNNGV. Trimming cost V 2 bases and J 0 bases, with 16 bases left between them. CDR3 length: 17 residues. The CDR3 DNA reads TGTGCCAGCAGCTTACAGGTCGCACCCATGATGAACACTGAAGCTTTCTTT. This translates into CASSLQVAPMMNTEAFF.

The gene calls are TRBV12-3 or TRBV12-4 and TRBJ2-7; no clear D. V shed 2 bases and J shed 6 bases, with 11 bases lying between them. The CDR3 is 13 amino acids. CDR3 loop: CASSLIAGGEQYF. The CDR3 DNA sequence: TGTGCCAGCAGTTTAATTGCAGGTGGCGAGCAGTACTTC.

V and J are TRBV19 and TRBJ2-7, with 10 bases matching TRBD1. The ends lost 5 bases at V and 4 bases at J; junction bases unmatched: 5. Germline CDR1 is LNHDA and CDR2 is SQIVND (reference sequence). This CDR3 spans 14 amino acids. The CDR3 region is CASSDGTGAYEQYF. DNA for the CDR3: TGTGCCAGTAGTGACGGGACAGGGGCTTACGAGCAGTACTTC.

This clone was seen only a few times. The chain carries TRBV3-1 (or the pseudogene TRBV3-2) and TRBJ1-1, with D tentatively TRBD1 (6 bases). The CDR3 sequence is 14 residues long. Trimming took off 4 bases at V and 3 bases at J, with 12 bases between the two ends. Looked up from germline, CDR1 is LGHDT and CDR2 is YNNKEL (reference sequence). CDR3 DNA: TGTGCCAGCAGCCTCGGGACACGGGACACTGAAGCTTTCTTT. Residues: CASSLGTRDTEAFF.

The chain carries TRBV28 and TRBJ1-2, with D possibly matching TRBD1 (6 bases). V lost 7 bases and J lost 7, with 13 bases in between. Germline CDR1 MDHEN, CDR2 SYDVKM. The CDR3 is 12 amino acids. CDR3 sequence: CASIQGGLGYTF. CDR3 in DNA: TGTGCCAGCATCCAAGGGGGTCTTGGCTACACCTTC.

The rearrangement uses TRBV19 and TRBJ1-2; unclear D gene. The CDR3 covers 15 residues. CDR1 and CDR2 (germline): LNHDA, SQIVND (reference sequence). V was cut by 1 base and J by 2 bases, with 11 bases left in between. The chain's CDR3 is CASSIGGNTNYGYTF. The DNA of the CDR3 is TGTGCCAGTAGTATAGGAGGGAACACCAACTATGGCTACACCTTC.

CDR3 residues: CASSLTGGGLSSYNSPLHF. The DNA for the CDR3 is TGTGCCAGCAGTCTCACAGGGGGCGGCCTATCCTCCTATAATTCACCCCTCCACTTT. The chain combines TRBV5-8 with TRBJ1-6; 9 nucleotides agree with TRBD1. The length of the CDR3 is 19 residues. The germline V gene encodes CDR1 SGHTS and CDR2 YDEGEE. J was trimmed by 0 bases and V by 5 bases; bases with no gene match: 12.

The chain employs TRBV6-5 and TRBJ1-4; possible D gene TRBD1, 6 bases. V was cut by 6 bases and J by 8 bases, with 13 bases left in between. Germline V gene sequence: CDR1 MNHEY, CDR2 SVGAGI. This CDR3 spans 13 amino acids. CDR3 sequence reads: CASRSSDREKLFF. The DNA for the CDR3 is TGTGCCAGCAGATCCTCCGACAGGGAAAAACTGTTTTTT.

The chain uses TRBV3-1 (or the pseudogene TRBV3-2) and TRBJ2-5; perhaps TRBD2 as D (6 bases). This CDR3 is built from 15 residues. CDR1 and CDR2 from the germline V gene are LGHDT and YNNKEL (reference sequence). V was cut by 4 bases and J by 1 base, with 13 bases left in between. The CDR3 DNA follows: TGTGCCAGCAGCCCCAACGGAGGGATCCAAGAGACCCAGTACTTC. It yields the protein CASSPNGGIQETQYF.

There are a few counts of this clone. This rearrangement joins TRBV28 to TRBJ1-6; possible D gene TRBD1, 5 bases. The CDR3 is 16 amino acids. V lost 5 bases and J 14 bases, leaving 25 bases between the germline ends. Germline V gene data show CDR1 as MDHEN and CDR2 as SYDVKM. The DNA for the CDR3 is TGTGCCAGCAGTCCCTCCGGGGCTTGGGGGGGATTGGCCCTCCACTTT. Amino acid sequence: CASSPSGAWGGLALHF.

V gene TRBV6-5 combines with J gene TRBJ2-7; 8 bases are shared with TRBD1. This CDR3 spans 15 amino acids. Germline CDR1 MNHEY, CDR2 SVGAGI. V gave up 10 bases and J gave up 4 bases; unmatched junction bases: 15. The CDR3 spells CATAGVDRGRYEQYF. Here the CDR3 DNA reads TGTGCCACCGCTGGCGTAGACAGGGGACGATACGAGCAGTACTTC.

The chain joins TRBV29-1 to TRBJ1-2; D gene unclear. Germline V gene data show CDR1 as SQVTM and CDR2 as ANQGSEA. Trimming stripped 3 bases from V and 6 bases from J, with 5 bases between. The CDR3 contains 10 residues. The CDR3 protein is CSVDGDGYTF. Written as DNA, the CDR3 is TGCAGCGTTGACGGGGATGGCTACACCTTC.

This clone was seen a handful of times. This sequence joins TRBV4-1 and TRBJ2-5, with 10 bases matching TRBD2. In germline, CDR1 is MGHRA, CDR2 YSYEKL. The length of the CDR3 is 18 residues. V lost 1 base to trimming and J lost 1 base; unmatched junction nucleotides: 9. DNA of the CDR3: TGCGCCAGCAGCCAAGTCCCTAGCGGGGGACCTCTCCAAGAGACCCAGTACTTC. It translates to CASSQVPSGGPLQETQYF.

The chain has TRBV30 and TRBJ2-1; 9 nucleotides match TRBD2. This CDR3 has 15 residues. Germline CDR1 is GTSNPN and CDR2 is SVGIG (reference sequence). The V gene end was trimmed by 0 bases and the J gene end by 9 bases; junction bases not matched to a gene: 9. CDR3 DNA: TGTGCCTGGAGTGTACTGACTAGCGGAATGGGTGAGCAGTTCTTC. Translating gives CAWSVLTSGMGEQFF. The full variable domain, rest sourced from reference TRBV30 and TRBJ2-1, is SQTIHQWPATLVQPVGSPLSLECTVEGTSNPNLYWYRQAAGRGLQLLFYSVGIGQISSEVPQNLSASRPQDRQFILSSKKLLLSDSGFYLCAWSVLTSGMGEQFFGPGTRLTVL.

This rearrangement joins TRBV18 to TRBJ2-7; D may be TRBD2 (6 bases). The CDR3 has 14 residues. The ends were cut back, 0 bases at V and 2 bases at J, with 8 bases in the middle. Germline lookup yields CDR1 KGHSH and CDR2 LQKENI. CDR3: CASSPPGLPYEQYF. Written as DNA, the CDR3 is TGTGCCAGCTCACCACCGGGACTTCCCTACGAGCAGTACTTC.

The J gene is TRBJ2-7, the V gene TRBV30; D uncertain. V lost 2 bases and J lost 0, with 11 bases in between. Germline values: CDR1 GTSNPN, CDR2 SVGIG (reference sequence). The CDR3 is made up of 14 amino acids. This CDR3 is CAWSPKQSSYEQYF. The CDR3 DNA reads TGTGCCTGGAGTCCAAAACAGAGCTCCTACGAGCAGTACTTC.